Reported below is one T cell receptor beta chain. Its antigen remains unidentified. The CD8+ and CD4+ T cells were isolated magnetically using a negative isolation approach, whereas the TEMRA cells were enriched by FACS. These data originate in a study of CD8 T cells in Susac syndrome. Random hexamers were used to reverse transcribe the RNA input (about 0.5 to 1 ug). TCRdb re-derived calls from the immunoSEQ multiplex PCR reads in MiXCR, one entry per CDR3 protein. The sample comprises about 210,000 distinct CDR3 sequences, approximately 94% of which are singletons, and approximately 0.15% rests with the top ten. Germline V CDR1 and CDR2: GTSNPN, SVGIG (reference sequence). Trimming removed 0 bases from V and 5 bases from J, with 13 bases in between. The CDR3 spans 14 residues. Findings and caveats of the study: Clonal expansion did not appear in Susac syndrome CD4+ T cell repertoires. It was acknowledged in the study that the number of individuals who were included in its TCR sequencing and HLA analysis was relatively small.

Sequencing was done on a sample of CD4+ T cells from PBMCs. V and J are TRBV30 and TRBJ1-2; D uncertain. The TCR comes from a human donor with Susac syndrome. CDR3 region: CAWSVTRRSYGYTF. CDR3 nucleotides: TGTGCCTGGAGTGTAACCAGGAGATCTTATGGCTACACCTTC.